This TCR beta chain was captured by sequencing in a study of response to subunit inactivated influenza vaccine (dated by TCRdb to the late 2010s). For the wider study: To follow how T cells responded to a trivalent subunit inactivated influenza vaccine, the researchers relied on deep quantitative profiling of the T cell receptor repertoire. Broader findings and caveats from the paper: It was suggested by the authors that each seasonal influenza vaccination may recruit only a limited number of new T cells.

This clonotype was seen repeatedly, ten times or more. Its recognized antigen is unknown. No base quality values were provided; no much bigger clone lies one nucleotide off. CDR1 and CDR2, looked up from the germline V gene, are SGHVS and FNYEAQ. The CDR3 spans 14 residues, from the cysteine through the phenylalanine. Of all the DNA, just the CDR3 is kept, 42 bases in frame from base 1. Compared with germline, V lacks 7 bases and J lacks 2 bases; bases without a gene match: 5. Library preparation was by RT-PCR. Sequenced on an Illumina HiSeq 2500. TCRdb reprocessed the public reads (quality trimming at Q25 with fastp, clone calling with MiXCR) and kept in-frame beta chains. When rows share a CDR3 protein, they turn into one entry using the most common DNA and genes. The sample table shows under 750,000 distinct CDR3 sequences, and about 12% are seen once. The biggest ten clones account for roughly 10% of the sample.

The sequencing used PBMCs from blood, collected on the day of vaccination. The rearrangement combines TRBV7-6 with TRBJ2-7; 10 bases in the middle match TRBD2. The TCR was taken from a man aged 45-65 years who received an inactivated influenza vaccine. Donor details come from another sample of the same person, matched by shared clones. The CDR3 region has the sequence CASTKLAGPYEQYF. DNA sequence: TGTGCCAGCACCAAACTAGCGGGGCCCTACGAGCAGTACTTC.